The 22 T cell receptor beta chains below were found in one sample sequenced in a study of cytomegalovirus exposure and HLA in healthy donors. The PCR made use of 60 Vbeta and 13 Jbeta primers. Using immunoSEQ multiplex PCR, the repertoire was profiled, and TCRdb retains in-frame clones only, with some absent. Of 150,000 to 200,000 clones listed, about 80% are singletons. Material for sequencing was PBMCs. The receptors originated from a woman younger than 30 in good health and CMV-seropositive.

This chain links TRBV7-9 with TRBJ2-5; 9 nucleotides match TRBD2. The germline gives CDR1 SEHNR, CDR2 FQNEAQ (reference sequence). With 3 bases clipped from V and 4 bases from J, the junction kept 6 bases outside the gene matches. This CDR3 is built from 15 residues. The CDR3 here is CASSFSAGGSETQYF. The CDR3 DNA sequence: TGTGCCAGCAGCTTTTCAGCGGGGGGCTCAGAGACCCAGTACTTC.

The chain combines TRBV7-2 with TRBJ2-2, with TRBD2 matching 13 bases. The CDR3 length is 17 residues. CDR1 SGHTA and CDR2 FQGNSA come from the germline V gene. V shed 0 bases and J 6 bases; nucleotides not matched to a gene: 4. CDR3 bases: TGTGCCAGCAGCTTAGCGGGACTAGCGGGGAGGGCCGGGGAGCTGTTTTTT. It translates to CASSLAGLAGRAGELFF.

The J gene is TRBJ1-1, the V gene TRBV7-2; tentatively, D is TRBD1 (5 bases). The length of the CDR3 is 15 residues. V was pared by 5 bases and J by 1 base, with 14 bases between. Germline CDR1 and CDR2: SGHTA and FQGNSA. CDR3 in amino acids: CASSPRGGTNTEAFF. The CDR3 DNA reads TGTGCCAGCAGCCCCCGAGGAGGGACGAACACTGAAGCTTTCTTT.

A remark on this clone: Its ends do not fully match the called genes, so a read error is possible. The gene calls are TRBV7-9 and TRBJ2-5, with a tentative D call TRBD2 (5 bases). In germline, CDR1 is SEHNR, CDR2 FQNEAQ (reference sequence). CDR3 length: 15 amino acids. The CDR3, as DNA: TGTTCCAGCAGCTTAGAAGGTGTCAGGAGGGAGACCCAGTACTTC. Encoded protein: CSSSLEGVRRETQYF.

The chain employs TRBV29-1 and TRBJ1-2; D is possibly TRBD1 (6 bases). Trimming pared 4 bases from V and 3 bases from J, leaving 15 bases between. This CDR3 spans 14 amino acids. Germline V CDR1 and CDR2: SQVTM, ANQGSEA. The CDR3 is CSVGDTPGHYGYTF. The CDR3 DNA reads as TGCAGCGTTGGGGACACCCCAGGACACTATGGCTACACCTTC.

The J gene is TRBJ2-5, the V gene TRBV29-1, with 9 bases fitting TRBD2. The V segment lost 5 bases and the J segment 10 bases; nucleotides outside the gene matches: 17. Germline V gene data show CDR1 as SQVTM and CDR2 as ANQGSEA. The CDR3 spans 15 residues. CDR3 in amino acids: CSVSIAGVPSEGQYF. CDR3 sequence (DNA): TGCAGCGTTTCAATAGCGGGGGTCCCCTCGGAGGGCCAGTACTTC.

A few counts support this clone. The CDR3 sequence: CASGASPYNEQFF. The CDR3 DNA is TGTGCCAGTGGGGCAAGCCCATACAATGAGCAGTTCTTC. This rearrangement joins TRBV19 to TRBJ2-1, with a possible D match to TRBD1 (5 bases). Germline V gene sequence: CDR1 LNHDA, CDR2 SQIVND (reference sequence). The CDR3 covers 13 residues. V lost 8 bases, J lost 4 bases, and 12 bases lay in between.

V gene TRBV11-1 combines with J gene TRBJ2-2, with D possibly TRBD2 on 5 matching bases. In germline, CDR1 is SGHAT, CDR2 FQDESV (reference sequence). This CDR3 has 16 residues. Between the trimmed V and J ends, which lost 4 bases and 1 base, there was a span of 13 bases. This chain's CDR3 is CASSWEPEGNTGELFF. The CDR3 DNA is TGTGCCAGCAGCTGGGAGCCTGAAGGGAACACCGGGGAGCTGTTTTTT.

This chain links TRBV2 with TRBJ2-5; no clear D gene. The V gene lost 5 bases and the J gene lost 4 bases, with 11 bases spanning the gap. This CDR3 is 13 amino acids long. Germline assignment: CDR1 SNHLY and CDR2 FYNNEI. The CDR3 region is CASSRVYLETQYF. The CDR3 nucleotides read TGTGCCAGCAGTCGGGTTTACTTAGAGACCCAGTACTTC. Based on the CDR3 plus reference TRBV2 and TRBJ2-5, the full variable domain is EPEVTQTPSHQVTQMGQEVILRCVPISNHLYFYWYRQILGQKVEFLVSFYNNEISEKSEIFDDQFSVERPDGSNFTLKIRSTKLEDSAMYFCASSRVYLETQYFGPGTRLLVL.

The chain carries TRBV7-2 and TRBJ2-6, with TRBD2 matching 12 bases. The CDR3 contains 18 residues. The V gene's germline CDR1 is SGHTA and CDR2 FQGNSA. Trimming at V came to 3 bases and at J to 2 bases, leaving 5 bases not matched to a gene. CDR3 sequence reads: CASSFRLAGVTGANVLTF. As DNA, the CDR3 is TGTGCCAGCAGCTTCCGACTAGCGGGGGTAACTGGGGCCAACGTCCTGACTTTC.

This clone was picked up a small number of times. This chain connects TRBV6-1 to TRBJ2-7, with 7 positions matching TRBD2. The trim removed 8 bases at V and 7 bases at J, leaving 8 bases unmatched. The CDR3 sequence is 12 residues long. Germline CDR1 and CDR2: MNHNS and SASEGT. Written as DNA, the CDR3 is TGTGCCAGCGAGGGAGCGGGGAATGAGCAGTACGTC. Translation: CASEGAGNEQYV.

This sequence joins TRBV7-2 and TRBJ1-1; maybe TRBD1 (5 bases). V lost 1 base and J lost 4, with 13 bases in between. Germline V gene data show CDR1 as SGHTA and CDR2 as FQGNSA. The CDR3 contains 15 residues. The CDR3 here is CASSLVGGSVTEAFF. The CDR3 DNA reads TGTGCCAGCAGCTTAGTGGGGGGTTCGGTCACTGAAGCTTTCTTT.

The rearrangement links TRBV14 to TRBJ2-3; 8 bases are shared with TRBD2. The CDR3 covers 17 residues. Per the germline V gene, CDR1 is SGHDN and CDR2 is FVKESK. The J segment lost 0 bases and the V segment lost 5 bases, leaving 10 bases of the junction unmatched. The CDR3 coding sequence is TGTGCCAGCAGCACAACCTTGGGGACTAGAAGCACAGATACGCAGTATTTT. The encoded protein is CASSTTLGTRSTDTQYF.

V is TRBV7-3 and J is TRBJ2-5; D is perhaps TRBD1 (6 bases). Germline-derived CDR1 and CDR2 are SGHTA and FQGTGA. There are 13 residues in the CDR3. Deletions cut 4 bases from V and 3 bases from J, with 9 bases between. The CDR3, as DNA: TGTGCCAGCAGCTACACAGGGAAAGAGACCCAGTACTTC. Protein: CASSYTGKETQYF.

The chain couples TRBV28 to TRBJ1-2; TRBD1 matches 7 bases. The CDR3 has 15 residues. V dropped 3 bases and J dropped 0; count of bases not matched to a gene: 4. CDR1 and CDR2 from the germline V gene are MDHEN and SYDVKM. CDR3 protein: CASSFGTVANYGYTF. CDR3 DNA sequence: TGTGCCAGCAGTTTCGGGACAGTAGCTAACTATGGCTACACCTTC.

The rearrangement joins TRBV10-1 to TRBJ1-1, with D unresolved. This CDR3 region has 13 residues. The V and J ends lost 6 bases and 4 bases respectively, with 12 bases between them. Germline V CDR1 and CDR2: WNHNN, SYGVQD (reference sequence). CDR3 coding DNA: TGCGCCAGCAGCCCCATTGCGGGCACTGAAGCTTTCTTT. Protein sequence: CASSPIAGTEAFF.

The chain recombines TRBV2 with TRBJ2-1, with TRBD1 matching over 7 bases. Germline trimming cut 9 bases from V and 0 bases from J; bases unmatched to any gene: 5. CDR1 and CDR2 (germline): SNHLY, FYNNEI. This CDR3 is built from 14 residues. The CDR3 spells CARNRQGSYNEQFF. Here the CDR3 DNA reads TGTGCCAGGAATCGACAGGGCTCCTACAATGAGCAGTTCTTC.

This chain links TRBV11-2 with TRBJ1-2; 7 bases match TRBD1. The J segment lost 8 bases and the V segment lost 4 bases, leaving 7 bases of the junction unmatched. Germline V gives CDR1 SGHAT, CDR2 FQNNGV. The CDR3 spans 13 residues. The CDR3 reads CASSSTGLGGYTF. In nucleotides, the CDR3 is TGTGCCAGCAGCTCGACAGGGTTGGGCGGCTACACCTTC.

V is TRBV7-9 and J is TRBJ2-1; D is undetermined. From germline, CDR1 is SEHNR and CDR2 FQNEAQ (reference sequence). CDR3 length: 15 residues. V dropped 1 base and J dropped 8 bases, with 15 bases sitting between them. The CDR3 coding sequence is TGTGCCAGCAGCTTAGGGCTTAGTTTAGCCCATGAGCAGTTCTTC. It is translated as CASSLGLSLAHEQFF.

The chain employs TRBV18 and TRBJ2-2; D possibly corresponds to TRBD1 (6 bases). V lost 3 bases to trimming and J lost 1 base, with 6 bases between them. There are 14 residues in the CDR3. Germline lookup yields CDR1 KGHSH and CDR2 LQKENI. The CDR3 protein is CASSPGQNTGELFF. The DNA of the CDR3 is TGTGCCAGCTCACCGGGACAGAACACCGGGGAGCTGTTTTTT. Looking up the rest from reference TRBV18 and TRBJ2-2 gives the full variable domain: NAGVMQNPRHLVRRRGQEARLRCSPMKGHSHVYWYRQLPEEGLKFMVYLQKENIIDESGMPKERFSAEFPKEGPSILRIQQVVRGDSAAYFCASSPGQNTGELFFGEGSRLTVL.

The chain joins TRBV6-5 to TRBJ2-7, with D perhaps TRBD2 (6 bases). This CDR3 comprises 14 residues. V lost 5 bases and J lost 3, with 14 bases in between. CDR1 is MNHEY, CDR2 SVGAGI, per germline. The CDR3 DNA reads TGTGCCAGCAGTCTTAGGCCGGGGGACTACGAGCAGTACTTC. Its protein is CASSLRPGDYEQYF.

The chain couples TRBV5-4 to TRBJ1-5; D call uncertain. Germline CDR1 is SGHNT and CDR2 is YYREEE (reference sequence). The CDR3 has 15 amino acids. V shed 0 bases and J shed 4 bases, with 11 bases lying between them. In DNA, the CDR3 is TGTGCCAGCAGCTTGGATATGGAGGGAAATCAGCCCCAGCATTTT. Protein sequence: CASSLDMEGNQPQHF.